A selection of T cell receptor beta chains follows, all from one sample in a study of blood T cell repertoires in COVID-19. Here immunoSEQ multiplex PCR was the method, and the copy in TCRdb shows in-frame clones only, minus some. This sample has hundreds of thousands of clones, with around 87% found just once. Material: PBMCs or T cells enriched from blood (not recorded which). These receptors were obtained from a man aged 18 to 30 who had recovered from COVID-19. Each CDR3 is given with its conserved first and last residue. The order of the fields is clone size, V gene, D gene, J gene, CDR3 protein, CDR3 DNA. The D gene is left open where the match is weak. Size tells how often a clone was seen (once, few, many) or the class of an expanded clone, and some rows leave it out.

clone size: -
V gene: TRBV30
D gene: -
J gene: TRBJ2-7
CDR3 protein: CAWATGYEQYF
CDR3 DNA: TGTGCCTGGGCGACAGGCTACGAGCAGTACTTC

clone size: -
V gene: TRBV12-3/TRBV12-4
D gene: -
J gene: TRBJ2-7
CDR3 protein: CASSRDYEQYF
CDR3 DNA: TGTGCCAGCAGTCGGGATTACGAGCAGTACTTC

clone size: -
V gene: TRBV15
D gene: -
J gene: TRBJ1-2
CDR3 protein: CATSRDLGTRGNYGYTF
CDR3 DNA: TGTGCCACCAGCAGAGACTTGGGCACGAGAGGGAACTATGGCTACACCTTC

clone size: -
V gene: TRBV4-1
D gene: -
J gene: TRBJ1-2
CDR3 protein: CASSQAKSPDYGYTF
CDR3 DNA: TGCGCCAGCAGCCAAGCTAAATCGCCGGACTATGGCTACACCTTC

clone size: -
V gene: TRBV24-1
D gene: -
J gene: TRBJ1-1
CDR3 protein: CATSDAPRNTEAFF
CDR3 DNA: TGTGCCACCAGTGATGCACCTAGGAACACTGAAGCTTTCTTT

clone size: -
V gene: TRBV3-1/TRBV3-2
D gene: TRBD2
J gene: TRBJ2-2
CDR3 protein: CASRLARTGELFF
CDR3 DNA: TGTGCCAGCAGACTAGCGAGAACCGGGGAGCTGTTTTTT

clone size: -
V gene: TRBV25-1
D gene: -
J gene: TRBJ1-1
CDR3 protein: CASSESMGATQRVPFF
CDR3 DNA: TGTGCCAGCAGTGAGAGTATGGGGGCCACTCAGAGGGTACCTTTCTTT

clone size: -
V gene: TRBV15
D gene: -
J gene: TRBJ1-5
CDR3 protein: CATSRRTVQPQHF
CDR3 DNA: TGTGCCACCAGCAGACGGACTGTTCAGCCCCAGCATTTT

clone size: -
V gene: TRBV27
D gene: TRBD1
J gene: TRBJ1-5
CDR3 protein: CASSTSGTGKFQPQHF
CDR3 DNA: TGTGCCAGCAGTACTTCCGGGACAGGGAAGTTTCAGCCCCAGCATTTT

clone size: -
V gene: TRBV28
D gene: -
J gene: TRBJ2-5
CDR3 protein: CASRSGGWETQYF
CDR3 DNA: TGTGCCAGCAGAAGTGGAGGGTGGGAGACCCAGTACTTC

clone size: -
V gene: TRBV19
D gene: -
J gene: TRBJ1-2
CDR3 protein: CASSIVGQGTFYGYTF
CDR3 DNA: TGTGCCAGTAGTATAGTAGGGCAGGGAACCTTCTATGGCTACACCTTC

clone size: -
V gene: TRBV27
D gene: TRBD1
J gene: TRBJ1-1
CDR3 protein: CASRGYIGTGGWNTEAFF
CDR3 DNA: TGTGCCAGCAGAGGTTATATTGGGACAGGGGGTTGGAACACTGAAGCTTTCTTT

clone size: once
V gene: TRBV9
D gene: -
J gene: TRBJ1-1
CDR3 protein: CASSAQGNTEAFF
CDR3 DNA: TGTGCCAGCAGCGCACAGGGGAACACTGAAGCTTTCTTT

clone size: -
V gene: TRBV24-1
D gene: TRBD2
J gene: TRBJ2-3
CDR3 protein: CATSGVAGLSTDTQYF
CDR3 DNA: TGTGCCACCAGTGGTGTAGCGGGACTGAGCACAGATACGCAGTATTTT

clone size: -
V gene: TRBV28
D gene: TRBD1
J gene: TRBJ1-5
CDR3 protein: CASRADRVRNQPQHF
CDR3 DNA: TGTGCCAGCAGGGCAGACAGGGTCCGCAATCAGCCCCAGCATTTT

clone size: -
V gene: TRBV9
D gene: -
J gene: TRBJ1-3
CDR3 protein: CASSAGTTNSGNTIYF
CDR3 DNA: TGTGCCAGCAGCGCCGGGACAACGAACTCTGGAAACACCATATATTTT

clone size: once
V gene: TRBV9
D gene: TRBD2
J gene: TRBJ2-7
CDR3 protein: CASSPGLAPYEQYF
CDR3 DNA: TGTGCCAGCAGCCCAGGACTAGCGCCCTACGAGCAGTACTTC

clone size: -
V gene: TRBV2
D gene: TRBD2
J gene: TRBJ2-1
CDR3 protein: CASTGAGSNEQFF
CDR3 DNA: TGTGCCAGCACTGGAGCGGGGAGTAATGAGCAGTTCTTC